This is a list of T cell receptor beta chains from one sample in a study of blood T cell repertoires in COVID-19. The assay was immunoSEQ multiplex PCR, and TCRdb's table has in-frame clones only and misses some. The sample contains about 140,000 clones, over 80% of which appear only once. The sequenced sample was PBMCs or T cells enriched from blood (not recorded which). Source of these receptors: a man in his sixties who had recovered from COVID-19. CDR3s include the opening cysteine and the closing phenylalanine or tryptophan. Fields, in order: D gene, CDR3 length, clone size, V gene, J gene, CDR3 DNA, CDR3 protein. A D gene is named only where the DNA matches it firmly. Clone size is shown for a subset of rows, as once, few, many or a class of expanded clone.

NA	14	NA	TRBV5-4	TRBJ1-1	TGTGCCAGCAGCTTGGTCGACAGTCTTTCTGAAGCTTTCTTT	CASSLVDSLSEAFF
NA	15	NA	TRBV28	TRBJ2-6	TGTGCCAGTCAGGGGTTCTGGGCTGGGGCCAACGTCCTGACTTTC	CASQGFWAGANVLTF
TRBD1	13	NA	TRBV6-5	TRBJ1-2	TGTGCCAGCAGTCTGACAGGGAACTATGGCTACACCTTC	CASSLTGNYGYTF
TRBD1	19	NA	TRBV7-9	TRBJ2-7	TGTGCCAGCAGCCACTTAGGGGGATCCCGGGACAGGGGGCAGCGCGAGCAGTACTTC	CASSHLGGSRDRGQREQYF
NA	13	NA	TRBV27	TRBJ1-2	TGTGCCAGCAGTTCTAGAGGAAACTATGGCTACACCTTC	CASSSRGNYGYTF
TRBD2	15	NA	TRBV7-2	TRBJ2-3	TGTGCCAGCAGCTTAGGCGGGCAGGGAGGGAGTCCGCAGTATTTT	CASSLGGQGGSPQYF
NA	15	once	TRBV28	TRBJ1-2	TGTGCCAGCAGTTTCCGGGACAACCCCCGTGGTGGCTACACCTTC	CASSFRDNPRGGYTF
TRBD2	16	few	TRBV4-1	TRBJ2-3	TGCGCCAGCAGCCAAGATAGCGGGTTCCCATCAGATACGCAGTATTTT	CASSQDSGFPSDTQYF
NA	14	NA	TRBV9	TRBJ2-7	TGTGCCAGCAGCGTATCAGCGCGCGGCCACGAGCAGTACTTC	CASSVSARGHEQYF
NA	15	NA	TRBV14	TRBJ2-5	TGTGCCAGCAGCCAGCTTTCGGTCTTTGTAGAGACCCAGTACTTC	CASSQLSVFVETQYF
NA	15	NA	TRBV5-4	TRBJ2-3	TGTGCCATCCCTAGTCGAATTTTAAGCACAGATACGCAGTATTTT	CAIPSRILSTDTQYF
NA	13	few	TRBV15	TRBJ1-6	TGTGCCACAGGGAACGGGGTCGGATCACCCCTCCACTTT	CATGNGVGSPLHF
NA	15	NA	TRBV20-1	TRBJ1-6	TGCAGTGCTAGTGGTCTGGACAACTATAATTCACCCCTCCACTTT	CSASGLDNYNSPLHF
TRBD2	13	once	TRBV19	TRBJ2-5	TGTGCCAGTAGTCGGGGGGGGAGGGAGACCCAGTACTTC	CASSRGGRETQYF
NA	15	NA	TRBV27	TRBJ2-6	TGTGCCAGCAGTCCCAGGGGCTCTGGGGCCAACGTCCTGACTTTC	CASSPRGSGANVLTF
NA	14	NA	TRBV24-1	TRBJ2-2	TGTGCCTCAAGCGTGACGAGCGGGACCGGGGAGCTGTTTTTT	CASSVTSGTGELFF
TRBD2	19	NA	TRBV2	TRBJ2-1	TGTGCCAGCAGTGTGTTAGCGGGAGACACCCTGAGCTCCTACAATGAGCAGTTCTTC	CASSVLAGDTLSSYNEQFF
NA	13	NA	TRBV30	TRBJ1-5	TGTGCCTGGAGCGAAGTCGGGGGTCAGCCCCAGCATTTT	CAWSEVGGQPQHF
NA	12	NA	TRBV10-1	TRBJ1-1	TGCGCCAGCGGTCGGGTGAACACTGAAGCTTTCTTT	CASGRVNTEAFF
NA	15	few	TRBV5-4	TRBJ1-1	TGTGCCAGCAGCCCCAGTAGCTCAGTGAACACTGAAGCTTTCTTT	CASSPSSSVNTEAFF
NA	15	few	TRBV21-1	TRBJ2-7	TGTGCCAGCCCCCTCCCATCTGCGGGAGAGGACGAGCAGTACTTC	CASPLPSAGEDEQYF
TRBD1	16	NA	TRBV15	TRBJ1-4	TGTGCCACCAGCAGAGACGACAGGGGTCGGGTCGAAAAACTGTTTTTT	CATSRDDRGRVEKLFF
NA	12	NA	TRBV29-1	TRBJ1-1	TGCAGCGCTCAGGGGACGAACACTGAAGCTTTCTTT	CSAQGTNTEAFF